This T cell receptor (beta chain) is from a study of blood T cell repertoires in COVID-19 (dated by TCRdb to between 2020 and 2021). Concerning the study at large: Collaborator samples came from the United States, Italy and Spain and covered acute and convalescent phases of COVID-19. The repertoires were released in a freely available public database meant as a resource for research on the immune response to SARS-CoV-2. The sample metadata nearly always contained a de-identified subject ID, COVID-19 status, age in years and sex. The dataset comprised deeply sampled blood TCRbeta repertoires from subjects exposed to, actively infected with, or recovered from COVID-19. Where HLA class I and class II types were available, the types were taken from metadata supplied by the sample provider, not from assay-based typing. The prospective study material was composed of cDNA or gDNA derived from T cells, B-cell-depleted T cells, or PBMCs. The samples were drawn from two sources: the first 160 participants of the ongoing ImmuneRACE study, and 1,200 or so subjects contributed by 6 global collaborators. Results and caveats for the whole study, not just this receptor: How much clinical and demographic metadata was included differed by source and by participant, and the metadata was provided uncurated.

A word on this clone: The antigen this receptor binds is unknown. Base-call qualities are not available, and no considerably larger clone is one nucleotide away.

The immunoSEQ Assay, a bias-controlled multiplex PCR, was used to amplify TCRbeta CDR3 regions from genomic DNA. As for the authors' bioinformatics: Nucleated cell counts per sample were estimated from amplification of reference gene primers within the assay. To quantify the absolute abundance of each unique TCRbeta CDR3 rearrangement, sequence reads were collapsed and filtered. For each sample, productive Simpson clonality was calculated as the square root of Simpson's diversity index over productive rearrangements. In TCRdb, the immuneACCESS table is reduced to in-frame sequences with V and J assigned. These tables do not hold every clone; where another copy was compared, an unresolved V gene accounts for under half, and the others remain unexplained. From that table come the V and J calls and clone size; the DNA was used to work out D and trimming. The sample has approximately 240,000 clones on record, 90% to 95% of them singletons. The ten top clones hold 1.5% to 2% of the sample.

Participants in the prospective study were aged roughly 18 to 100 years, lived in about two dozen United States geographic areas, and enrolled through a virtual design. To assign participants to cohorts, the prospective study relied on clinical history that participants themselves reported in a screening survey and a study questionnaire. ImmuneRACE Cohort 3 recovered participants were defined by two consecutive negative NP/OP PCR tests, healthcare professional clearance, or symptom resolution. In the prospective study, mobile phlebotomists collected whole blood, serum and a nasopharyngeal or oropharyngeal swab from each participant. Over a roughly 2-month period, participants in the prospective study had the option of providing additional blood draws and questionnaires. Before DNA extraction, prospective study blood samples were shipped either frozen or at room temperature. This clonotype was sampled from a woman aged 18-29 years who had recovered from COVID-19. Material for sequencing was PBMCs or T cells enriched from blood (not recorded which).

The CDR3 protein sequence reads: CASSSGTPSVDTQYF. The nucleotides read TGTGCCAGCAGCTCCGGGACTCCCTCGGTCGATACGCAGTATTTT. The chain is encoded by TRBV5-4 joined to TRBJ2-3, and possibly TRBD2, on 6 matching bases. Taken from cysteine to phenylalanine, the CDR3 has 15 residues. Only the CDR3 DNA is retained, 45 bases long and in frame from the first base. Relative to germline, V is 3 bases shorter and J is 6 bases shorter, with 17 bases between their ends. For CDR1 and CDR2, the germline V gene (reference sequence) lists SGHNT and YYREEE.